The 29 T cell receptor beta chains listed next were all sequenced from one sample in a study of a mutant IDH1 vaccine in newly diagnosed glioma. Clones were read by immunoSEQ multiplex PCR, and TCRdb kept only the in-frame ones, dropping some. The sample lists around 50,000 clones; around four fifths were seen once. These TCRs' antigens remain unknown. Time point defined: week 35, safety follow-up. What each vaccine dose contained was 300 ug of mutant IDH1 20-mer peptide, accompanied by topical imiquimod. The sequencing used PBMCs, collected from a glioma patient whose treatment included an IDH1 peptide vaccine. The receptors were gathered from a woman aged 18-30 years with glioma.

A single count supports this clone. The chain uses TRBV2 and TRBJ2-5, with D maybe TRBD2 (5 bases). The CDR3 extends over 13 amino acids. With 6 bases removed from V and 7 bases from J, the gap between germline ends came to 15 bases. Germline CDR1 SNHLY, CDR2 FYNNEI. CDR3 region: CASSLDLSGTQYF. CDR3 DNA: TGTGCCAGCAGCTTGGACTTATCAGGGACCCAGTACTTC.

As concerns this clone: It is likely a read error, because the conserved phenylalanine at the end of the CDR3 is missing. Because the CDR3's place on the DNA is in doubt, the DNA is left out and the CDR3 is given as listed by TCRdb. The J gene is TRBJ2-7, the V gene TRBV19; TRBD1 reflects the table's D call only, with no check against the DNA. Looked up from germline, CDR1 is LNHDA and CDR2 is SQIVND (reference sequence). Both ends counted, the CDR3 spans 11 residues. This CDR3 is CAGQFRGKPPR.

This rearrangement joins TRBV11-2 to TRBJ1-1; D is possibly TRBD1 (5 bases). The ends were cut back, 7 bases at V and 1 base at J, with 16 bases in the middle. Germline V gene data show CDR1 as SGHAT and CDR2 as FQNNGV. This CDR3 contains 15 residues. DNA of the CDR3: TGTGCCAGCAACCCCTCCGGGGCGGCGAACACTGAAGCTTTCTTT. This encodes CASNPSGAANTEAFF. The variable domain in full, with the rest retrieved from reference TRBV11-2 and TRBJ1-1, is EAGVAQSPRYKIIEKRQSVAFWCNPISGHATLYWYQQILGQGPKLLIQFQNNGVVDDSQLPKDRFSAERLKGVDSTLKIQPAKLEDSAVYLCASNPSGAANTEAFFGQGTRLTVV.

This chain uses TRBV7-2 with TRBJ2-7, with a weak D call TRBD2 (5 bases). Per the germline V gene, CDR1 is SGHTA and CDR2 is FQGNSA. The V end lost 1 base, the J end lost 4 bases, and 17 bases lay between the germline ends. CDR3 length: 16 amino acids. CDR3 sequence reads: CASSLVPDSRQYEQYF. The CDR3 DNA reads TGTGCCAGCAGCTTAGTTCCGGACTCGAGACAATACGAGCAGTACTTC.

This chain connects TRBV9 to TRBJ2-5; 7 bases align to TRBD2. After removal of 1 base from V and 5 bases from J, the junction contained 14 bases not matched to a gene. CDR3 length: 17 amino acids. CDR1 SGDLS and CDR2 YYNGEE come from the germline V gene. CDR3 DNA sequence: TGTGCCAGCAGCGTAAATCGGGGGGTGAGCCCGAGGGAGACCCAGTACTTC. It specifies CASSVNRGVSPRETQYF. Variable domain in full (rest from reference TRBV9 and TRBJ2-5): DSGVTQTPKHLITATGQRVTLRCSPRSGDLSVYWYQQSLDQGLQFLIQYYNGEERAKGNILERFSAQQFPDLHSELNLSSLELGDSALYFCASSVNRGVSPRETQYFGPGTRLLVL.

This clone has more than one count but fewer than ten. The rearrangement joins TRBV7-2 to TRBJ1-1; 7 nucleotides agree with TRBD1. This CDR3 is built from 13 residues. CDR1 and CDR2 from the germline V gene are SGHTA and FQGNSA. V lost 1 base, J lost 11 bases, and 7 bases stayed unmatched. In DNA form, the CDR3 reads TGTGCCAGCAGCTTAGTAGGGGGCAATGGGGCTTTCTTT. Translated, it gives CASSLVGGNGAFF.

V gene TRBV5-1 combines with J gene TRBJ1-5; possibly TRBD1 for D (5 bases). With 4 bases removed from V and 2 bases from J, the gap between germline ends came to 13 bases. The CDR3 loop spans 15 amino acids. The germline CDR1 and CDR2 sequences are SGHRS and YFSETQ. The CDR3 coding sequence is TGCGCCAGCAGCCGGGACGGTGGGGGCAATCAGCCCCAGCATTTT. It encodes CASSRDGGGNQPQHF.

This clone has a handful of counts. The J gene is TRBJ2-7, the V gene TRBV10-2, with 8 bases aligning to TRBD1. Germline trimming cut 7 bases from V and 3 bases from J; bases unmatched to any gene: 5. The germline V gene encodes CDR1 WSHSY and CDR2 SAAADI. The CDR3 has 13 residues. The CDR3 nucleotides read TGCGCCAGCACGGACAGGGTCCTCTACGAGCAGTACTTC. Its protein product is CASTDRVLYEQYF.

CDR3 protein: CASSRGPGRGQYF. CDR3 nucleotide sequence: TGTGCCAGCAGCCGCGGACCAGGCAGGGGCCAGTACTTC. The chain combines TRBV7-3 with TRBJ2-7; TRBD1 is a possible D gene (6 bases). V lost 5 bases, J lost 10 bases, and 18 bases lay in between. The CDR3 consists of 13 residues. Germline loops: CDR1 SGHTA, CDR2 FQGTGA.

This clone was detected once. The gene calls are TRBV4-3 and TRBJ2-7; D remains ambiguous. Germline lookup yields CDR1 LGHNA and CDR2 YSLEER. The CDR3 is made up of 14 amino acids. Trimming stripped 3 bases from V and 3 bases from J, with 12 bases between. The DNA for the CDR3 is TGCGCCAGCAGCCATGCGGTGGGTGGCTACGAGCAGTACTTC. This sequence encodes CASSHAVGGYEQYF.

The chain links TRBV7-2 to TRBJ1-1; TRBD1 agrees at 7 bases. Trimming at V came to 2 bases and at J to 4 bases, leaving 7 bases not matched to a gene. Germline CDR1 reads SGHTA; CDR2 reads FQGNSA. CDR3 length equals 15 residues. DNA of the CDR3: TGTGCCAGCAGCTTAAACAGGGGTGCGGCCACTGAAGCTTTCTTT. Its translation: CASSLNRGAATEAFF. The full variable domain, its missing parts supplied by reference TRBV7-2 and TRBJ1-1, is GAGVSQSPSNKVTEKGKDVELRCDPISGHTALYWYRQSLGQGLEFLIYFQGNSAPDKSGLPSDRFSAERTGGSVSTLTIQRTQQEDSAVYLCASSLNRGAATEAFFGQGTRLTVV.

This clone was seen a single time. The chain couples TRBV7-9 to TRBJ1-1; weak D call: TRBD1 (5 bases). Germline CDR1 reads SEHNR; CDR2 reads FQNEAQ (reference sequence). The ends were cut back, 1 base at V and 2 bases at J, with 14 bases in the middle. The CDR3 is 16 amino acids. CDR3 coding DNA: TGTGCCAGCAGCTTAGTCGGGGCACAGCTTAACACTGAAGCTTTCTTT. Its protein is CASSLVGAQLNTEAFF. Supplemented by reference TRBV7-9 and TRBJ1-1, the full variable domain reads DTGVSQNPRHKITKRGQNVTFRCDPISEHNRLYWYRQTLGQGPEFLTYFQNEAQLEKSRLLSDRFSAERPKGSFSTLEIQRTEQGDSAMYLCASSLVGAQLNTEAFFGQGTRLTVV.

This clone was seen only a few times. CDR3 in amino acids: CASSGLAEDTEAFF. DNA for the CDR3: TGTGCCAGCAGCGGATTAGCTGAAGACACTGAAGCTTTCTTT. The chain links TRBV28 to TRBJ1-1; D is undetermined. CDR3 size: 14 residues. Germline lookup yields CDR1 MDHEN and CDR2 SYDVKM. The ends were cut back, 6 bases at V and 3 bases at J, with 14 bases in the middle. The full variable domain, in which reference TRBV28 and TRBJ1-1 provide the parts outside the CDR3, is DVKVTQSSRYLVKRTGEKVFLECVQDMDHENMFWYRQDPGLGLRLIYFSYDVKMKEKGDIPEGYSVSREKKERFSLILESASTNQTSMYLCASSGLAEDTEAFFGQGTRLTVV.

This sequence joins TRBV25-1 and TRBJ2-1, with 8 bases lining up with TRBD1. J was trimmed by 7 bases and V by 1 base; bases with no gene match: 15. The V gene's germline CDR1 is MGHDK and CDR2 SYGVNS. This CDR3 contains 18 residues. The CDR3 DNA reads TGTGCCAGCAGTGAATGGGGGATCGGGACAGGAGGCGGGAATGAGCAGTTCTTC. It codes for CASSEWGIGTGGGNEQFF. The full variable domain, rest sourced from reference TRBV25-1 and TRBJ2-1, is EADIYQTPRYLVIGTGKKITLECSQTMGHDKMYWYQQDPGMELHLIHYSYGVNSTEKGDLSSESTVSRIRTEHFPLTLESARPSHTSQYLCASSEWGIGTGGGNEQFFGPGTRLTVL.

The rearrangement links TRBV12-5 to TRBJ1-1, with D uncertain. The ends were cut back, 1 base at V and 4 bases at J, with 10 bases in the middle. Germline V CDR1 and CDR2: LGHNT, FRNRAP. This CDR3 contains 14 residues. CDR3 residues: CASGLDLRGTEAFF. Written as DNA, the CDR3 is TGTGCTAGTGGTTTGGACCTCCGGGGCACTGAAGCTTTCTTT.

The chain employs TRBV29-1 and TRBJ2-2; no clear D gene. Trimming left V 7 bases short and J 0 bases short, with 12 bases between. The CDR3 sequence is 14 residues long. CDR1 and CDR2 (germline): SQVTM, ANQGSEA. This chain's CDR3 is CSASITANTGELFF. CDR3 nucleotides: TGCAGCGCGAGCATCACCGCGAACACCGGGGAGCTGTTTTTT.

V and J are TRBV7-9 and TRBJ2-5, with 7 bases lining up with TRBD1. CDR1 and CDR2 from the germline V gene are SEHNR and FQNEAQ (reference sequence). The CDR3 runs 13 residues. The trim removed 5 bases at V and 2 bases at J, leaving 2 bases unmatched. The CDR3 coding sequence is TGTGCCAGCAGCATCAGGGGGCAAGAGACCCAGTACTTC. Translation: CASSIRGQETQYF.

The V gene is TRBV6-5, the J gene TRBJ2-6, with a weak D call TRBD1 (5 bases). Per the germline V gene, CDR1 is MNHEY and CDR2 is SVGAGI. The CDR3 length is 16 residues. V was clipped by 3 bases and J by 0 bases, with 9 bases between them. For the CDR3, the DNA is TGTGCCAGCAGTTATGGCAGGGCCTCTGGGGCCAACGTCCTGACTTTC. It encodes CASSYGRASGANVLTF.

The genes are TRBV6-5 and TRBJ2-7, with D possibly being TRBD1 (6 bases). The CDR3 is 15 amino acids. The germline V gene has CDR1 MNHEY and CDR2 SVGAGI. The germline V and J ends were trimmed by 5 bases and 0 bases, with 14 bases remaining between them. This CDR3 is CASSPETGISYEQYF. The CDR3 region has the DNA TGTGCCAGCAGTCCTGAGACAGGAATCTCCTACGAGCAGTACTTC.

This chain uses TRBV5-5 with TRBJ2-2; 8 nucleotides match TRBD1. The V segment lost 4 bases and the J segment 6 bases; nucleotides outside the gene matches: 8. This CDR3 has 15 residues. CDR1 is SGHKS and CDR2 is YYEKEE in the germline V gene (reference sequence). CDR3 DNA: TGTGCCAGCAGCCTAAAAGGACAGGGCCCCGGGGAGCTGTTTTTT. It specifies CASSLKGQGPGELFF.

This sequence joins TRBV10-3 and TRBJ1-3, with 9 positions matching TRBD1. V was pared by 10 bases and J by 0 bases, with 4 bases of the junction left unmatched. The CDR3 extends over 14 amino acids. Per germline, CDR1 ENHRY and CDR2 SYGVKD. This chain's CDR3 is CATRDRVSGNTIYF. Written as DNA, the CDR3 is TGTGCCACCCGGGACAGGGTCTCTGGAAACACCATATATTTT.

A single count supports this clone. The gene calls are TRBV5-6 and TRBJ2-1, with 13 bases lining up with TRBD2. Germline V gives CDR1 SGHDT, CDR2 YYEEEE. V dropped 1 base and J dropped 8; count of bases not matched to a gene: 9. The length of the CDR3 is 17 residues. This chain's CDR3 is CASSLPLLAGGPHEQFF. CDR3 sequence (DNA): TGTGCCAGCAGCTTGCCACTACTAGCGGGAGGGCCACATGAGCAGTTCTTC.

The chain links TRBV20-1 to TRBJ1-1; D remains ambiguous. The germline V gene has CDR1 DFQATT and CDR2 SNEGSKA (reference sequence). This CDR3 has 11 amino acids. Trimming removed 6 bases at V and 1 base at J, with 6 bases between. In DNA, the CDR3 is TGCAGTGCAGGGAGGAACACTGAAGCTTTCTTT. It encodes CSAGRNTEAFF.

The rearrangement joins TRBV7-2 to TRBJ2-1, with TRBD2 as a possible D gene (5 bases). The CDR3 consists of 15 residues. Trimming shortened V by 5 bases and J by 3 bases, and 14 bases separated the two germline ends. The germline V gene has CDR1 SGHTA and CDR2 FQGNSA. CDR3 sequence (DNA): TGTGCCAGCAGCCGCCGGCGGGTACTCTACAATGAGCAGTTCTTC. Amino acid sequence: CASSRRRVLYNEQFF.

This clone was detected only a few times. The chain uses TRBV29-1 and TRBJ1-1, with no clear D. Germline V gene data show CDR1 as SQVTM and CDR2 as ANQGSEA. The V end was cut by 7 bases, the J end by 10 bases, with 10 bases between. The CDR3 is 9 amino acids. For the CDR3, the DNA is TGCAGCGAAGGACCGCGAGCTTTCTTT. Protein product: CSEGPRAFF.

The rearrangement links TRBV19 to TRBJ2-5; D uncertain. The length of the CDR3 is 15 residues. With 3 bases removed from V and 1 base from J, the gap between germline ends came to 12 bases. The germline V gene encodes CDR1 LNHDA and CDR2 SQIVND (reference sequence). The CDR3 here is CASSIGPNAQETQYF. The CDR3 DNA sequence: TGTGCCAGTAGTATCGGCCCAAATGCCCAAGAGACCCAGTACTTC.

The chain joins TRBV5-4 to TRBJ1-2; D remains ambiguous. Germline V gene lookup returns CDR1 SGHNT and CDR2 YYREEE (reference sequence). The CDR3 has 13 residues. The germline V and J ends were trimmed by 4 bases and 0 bases, with 7 bases remaining between them. CDR3 residues: CASSQQANYGYTF. The CDR3 DNA is TGTGCCAGCAGCCAGCAGGCTAACTATGGCTACACCTTC.

The chain is built from TRBV29-1 and TRBJ2-7; D uncertain. V was cut by 1 base and J by 4 bases, with 2 bases left in between. CDR1 and CDR2 from the germline V gene are SQVTM and ANQGSEA. The CDR3 spans 10 residues. This chain's CDR3 is CSVEVYEQYF. For the CDR3, the DNA is TGCAGCGTTGAAGTTTACGAGCAGTACTTC.

The V call is TRBV2, the J call TRBJ1-2; TRBD1 agrees at 10 bases. The CDR3 has 15 residues. CDR1 and CDR2 from the germline V gene are SNHLY and FYNNEI. Unmatched junction bases numbered 8, after V lost 4 bases and J lost 6 bases. CDR3 sequence reads: CASSVRTGGRNGYTF. The CDR3 DNA is TGTGCCAGCAGTGTCAGGACAGGGGGTAGAAATGGCTACACCTTC. The full variable domain, completed using reference TRBV2 and TRBJ1-2, is EPEVTQTPSHQVTQMGQEVILRCVPISNHLYFYWYRQILGQKVEFLVSFYNNEISEKSEIFDDQFSVERPDGSNFTLKIRSTKLEDSAMYFCASSVRTGGRNGYTFGSGTRLTVV.